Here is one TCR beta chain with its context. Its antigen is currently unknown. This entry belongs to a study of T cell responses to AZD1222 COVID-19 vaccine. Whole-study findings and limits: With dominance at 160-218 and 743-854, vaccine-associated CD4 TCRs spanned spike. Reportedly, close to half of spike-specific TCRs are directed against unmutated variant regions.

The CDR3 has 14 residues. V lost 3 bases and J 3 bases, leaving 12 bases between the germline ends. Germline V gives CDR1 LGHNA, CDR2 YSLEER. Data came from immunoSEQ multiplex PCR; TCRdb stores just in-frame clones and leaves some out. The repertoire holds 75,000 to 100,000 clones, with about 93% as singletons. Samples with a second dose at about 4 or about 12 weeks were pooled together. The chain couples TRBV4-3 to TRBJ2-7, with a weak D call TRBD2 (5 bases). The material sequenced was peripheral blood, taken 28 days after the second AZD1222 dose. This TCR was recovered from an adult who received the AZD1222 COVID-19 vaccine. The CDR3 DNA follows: TGCGCCAGCAGCCAGGTTTCGGGGAACTACGAGCAGTACTTC. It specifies CASSQVSGNYEQYF.